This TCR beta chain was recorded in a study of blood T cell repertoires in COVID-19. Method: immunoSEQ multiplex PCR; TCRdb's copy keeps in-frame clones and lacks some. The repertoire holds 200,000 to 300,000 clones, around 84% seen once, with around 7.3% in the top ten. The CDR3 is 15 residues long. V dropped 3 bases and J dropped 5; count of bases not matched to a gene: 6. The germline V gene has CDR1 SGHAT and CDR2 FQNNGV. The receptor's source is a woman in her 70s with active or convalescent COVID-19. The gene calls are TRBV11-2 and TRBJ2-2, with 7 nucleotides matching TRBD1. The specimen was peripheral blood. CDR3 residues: CASSFGQVWTGELFF. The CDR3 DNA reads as TGTGCCAGCAGCTTCGGACAGGTCTGGACCGGGGAGCTGTTTTTT.